The entry that follows covers one T cell receptor beta chain sequence. The V end lost 0 bases, the J end lost 2 bases, and 11 bases lay between the germline ends. The germline V gene has CDR1 ENHRY and CDR2 SYGVKD. The CDR3 loop spans 16 amino acids. Authors' analysis steps: Reference gene primers were amplified, and this amplification served to estimate nucleated cell counts. TCRdb's table, derived via immunoSEQ multiplex PCR, lists solely in-frame clones and lacks some. The V and J calls and the clone size are those of that table, but D and trimming were determined from the DNA. Of roughly 91,000 clones listed, over 75% were seen once; the top ten hold 7%. The sample belongs to a study of blood T cell repertoires in COVID-19. About the research overall: Both acute and convalescent COVID-19 samples were obtained from the United States, Italy and Spain. T cells, B-cell-depleted T cells, or PBMCs supplied cDNA or gDNA.

This chain links TRBV10-3 with TRBJ2-4, with D possibly TRBD1 on 5 matching bases. This clonotype originated in a man aged 65 to 79 with acute or convalescent COVID-19. The sequenced material came from peripheral blood. The CDR3 here is CAISESRQGPKNIQYF. The CDR3 DNA is TGTGCCATCAGTGAGTCGAGGCAGGGTCCCAAAAACATTCAGTACTTC.